This entry lists 29 T cell receptor beta chains sequenced from one sample in a study of T cells after yellow fever vaccination. TCRdb reprocessed the 5' RACE reads via MiXCR and lists one record per CDR3 protein. Of 250,000 to 400,000 distinct CDR3 sequences listed, roughly 3.9% are singletons. Source: PBMCs, taken 5 days after the yellow fever booster vaccination. These receptor sequences come from a young man who received the YFV17D yellow fever vaccine.

This clonotype was recorded at least ten times. The V and J genes are TRBV7-3 and TRBJ2-7; 7 positions match TRBD2. CDR3 length: 13 amino acids. Germline V gene sequence: CDR1 SGHTA, CDR2 FQGTGA. The ends lost 6 bases at V and 6 bases at J; junction bases unmatched: 8. CDR3 region: CASSPTGGREQYV. The CDR3 DNA reads as TGTGCCAGCAGTCCAACGGGGGGACGCGAGCAGTACGTC.

The sample holds a few counts of this clonotype. This chain links TRBV9 with TRBJ1-6; D is uncertain. Trimming shortened V by 0 bases and J by 9 bases, and 10 bases separated the two germline ends. This CDR3 is 14 amino acids long. The V gene's germline CDR1 is SGDLS and CDR2 YYNGEE. The CDR3 loop is CASSVGPVRSPLHF. CDR3 sequence (DNA): TGTGCCAGCAGCGTAGGTCCAGTTCGTTCACCCCTCCACTTT.

A few counts support this clonotype. This rearrangement joins TRBV28 to TRBJ1-2; tentatively, D is TRBD1 (5 bases). Looked up from germline, CDR1 is MDHEN and CDR2 is SYDVKM. This CDR3 has 15 amino acids. V dropped 7 bases and J dropped 0 bases, with 15 bases sitting between them. The CDR3 loop is CASITGPTPNYGYTF. CDR3 sequence (DNA): TGTGCCAGCATAACGGGGCCAACACCTAACTATGGCTACACCTTC.

This clonotype was counted at least ten times. The chain employs TRBV5-5 and TRBJ2-5; 7 nucleotides agree with TRBD1. This CDR3 has 17 residues. The germline gives CDR1 SGHKS, CDR2 YYEKEE (reference sequence). Trimming removed 2 bases from V and 2 bases from J; junction bases left unmatched: 12. The CDR3 here is CASSLSGSPTGQETQYF. CDR3 coding DNA: TGTGCCAGCAGCTTATCGGGTAGCCCGACAGGGCAAGAGACCCAGTACTTC.

This clonotype was counted many times. The V and J genes are TRBV5-1 and TRBJ2-1, with D tentatively TRBD1 or TRBD2 (6 bases each). The germline V and J ends were trimmed by 5 bases and 10 bases, with 13 bases remaining between them. The CDR3 runs to 12 residues. Germline CDR1 reads SGHRS; CDR2 reads YFSETQ. In nucleotides, the CDR3 is TGCGCCAGCAGGAGGGGGGCCGGGGAGCAGTTCTTC. It translates to CASRRGAGEQFF. Supplemented by reference TRBV5-1 and TRBJ2-1, the full variable domain reads KAGVTQTPRYLIKTRGQQVTLSCSPISGHRSVSWYQQTPGQGLQFLFEYFSETQRNKGNFPGRFSGRQFSNSRSEMNVSTLELGDSALYLCASRRGAGEQFFGPGTRLTVL.

V gene TRBV9 combines with J gene TRBJ2-3; no reliable D call. CDR1 SGDLS and CDR2 YYNGEE come from the germline V gene. This CDR3 is 13 amino acids long. V lost 3 bases to trimming and J lost 3 bases, with 8 bases between them. DNA for the CDR3: TGTGCCAGCAGCGCTCTTCAGACAGATACGCAGTATTTT. Protein product: CASSALQTDTQYF.

This clonotype was seen more than once but under ten times. The V gene is TRBV6-5, the J gene TRBJ1-5; D possibly corresponds to TRBD1 (6 bases). Germline V CDR1 and CDR2: MNHEY, SVGAGI. Trimming stripped 6 bases from V and 1 base from J, with 19 bases between. The CDR3 has 17 residues. CDR3 loop: CASRRQGTPKSNQPQHF. Written as DNA, the CDR3 is TGTGCCAGCAGACGTCAGGGGACACCAAAAAGCAATCAGCCCCAGCATTTT.

The genes are TRBV29-1 and TRBJ2-7; possible D gene TRBD2, 5 bases. V gave up 4 bases and J gave up 4 bases, with 8 bases separating them. The length of the CDR3 is 11 residues. Germline V gives CDR1 SQVTM, CDR2 ANQGSEA. The CDR3 DNA follows: TGCAGCGTTGCTGAGGGATACGAGCAGTACTTC. It encodes CSVAEGYEQYF.

V is TRBV5-1 and J is TRBJ2-3; 9 bases map to TRBD2. This CDR3 spans 17 amino acids. Losses at the gene ends were 3 bases for V and 0 bases for J; bases not matched to a gene: 8. CDR1 is SGHRS and CDR2 is YFSETQ in the germline V gene. The DNA of the CDR3 is TGCGCCAGCAGCTCCTACTCTAGCGGGGCTAGCACAGATACGCAGTATTTT. Amino acids: CASSSYSSGASTDTQYF.

This rearrangement joins TRBV7-6 to TRBJ2-3, with 9 bases lining up with TRBD2. J was trimmed by 11 bases and V by 5 bases; bases with no gene match: 8. This CDR3 is 13 amino acids long. In germline, CDR1 is SGHVS, CDR2 FNYEAQ. The CDR3 protein is CASSQAGTSRQYF. The CDR3 DNA sequence: TGTGCCAGCAGCCAGGCCGGGACTAGCAGGCAGTATTTT.

This clonotype has at least ten counts. This chain connects TRBV23-1 to TRBJ2-7, with D perhaps TRBD2 (6 bases). TRBV23-1 is labeled an ORF, and its function is uncertain. V lost 2 bases, J lost 2 bases, and 10 bases lay in between. The length of the CDR3 is 14 residues. CDR3 nucleotides: TGCGCCAGCAGTCAACGGGGGTGGGCCTACGAGCAGTACGTC. As protein: CASSQRGWAYEQYV.

This clonotype has more than one count but fewer than ten. The gene calls are TRBV15 and TRBJ2-7; D is undetermined. The V end lost 0 bases, the J end lost 4 bases, and 10 bases lay between the germline ends. CDR1 is LNHNV and CDR2 is YYDKDF in the germline V gene (reference sequence). There are 14 residues in the CDR3. The CDR3 DNA follows: TGTGCCACCAGCAGAGATCGAACCATTTACGAGCAGTACTTC. Translating gives CATSRDRTIYEQYF. Supplemented by reference TRBV15 and TRBJ2-7, the full variable domain reads DAMVIQNPRYQVTQFGKPVTLSCSQTLNHNVMYWYQQKSSQAPKLLFHYYDKDFNNEADTPDNFQSRRPNTSFCFLDIRSPGLGDTAMYLCATSRDRTIYEQYFGPGTRLTVT.

The sample holds a few counts of this clonotype. The chain joins TRBV19 to TRBJ1-4, with a weak D call TRBD1 (5 bases). CDR1 is LNHDA, CDR2 SQIVND, per germline (reference sequence). V shed 3 bases and J shed 5 bases, with 13 bases lying between them. The CDR3 covers 15 residues. The CDR3, as DNA: TGTGCCAGTAGTATCGCAGGGTTGCGAAATGAAAAACTGTTTTTT. Encoded protein: CASSIAGLRNEKLFF.

A few counts support this clonotype. The gene calls are TRBV18 and TRBJ1-6; D unresolved. With 2 bases removed from V and 10 bases from J, the gap between germline ends came to 9 bases. There are 13 residues in the CDR3. CDR1 KGHSH and CDR2 LQKENI come from the germline V gene. The CDR3 spells CASSPEQNSPLHF. Written as DNA, the CDR3 is TGTGCCAGCTCACCAGAACAGAACTCACCCCTCCACTTT.

Ten or more counts support this clonotype. The V and J genes are TRBV6-2 or TRBV6-3 and TRBJ2-1, with 7 bases aligning to TRBD1. The V and J ends lost 4 bases and 1 base, in that order; junction bases with no gene match: 4. Germline V gives CDR1 MNHEY, CDR2 SVGEGT. This CDR3 spans 15 amino acids. The CDR3 nucleotides are TGTGCCAGCAGTTCAGGGACAGCTTCCTACAATGAGCAGTTCTTC. This encodes CASSSGTASYNEQFF.

This sequence joins TRBV15 and TRBJ2-5; D is unclear. The germline V and J ends were trimmed by 1 base and 3 bases, with 6 bases remaining between them. This CDR3 is built from 13 residues. Germline assignment: CDR1 LNHNV and CDR2 YYDKDF (reference sequence). The DNA of the CDR3 is TGTGCCACCAGCAGAGTGGTCGAAGAGACCCAGTACTTC. Translated: CATSRVVEETQYF. Full variable domain (remainder filled in from reference TRBV15 and TRBJ2-5): DAMVIQNPRYQVTQFGKPVTLSCSQTLNHNVMYWYQQKSSQAPKLLFHYYDKDFNNEADTPDNFQSRRPNTSFCFLDIRSPGLGDTAMYLCATSRVVEETQYFGPGTRLLVL.

This clonotype turned up a few times. The chain employs TRBV12-2 and TRBJ2-7. TRBV12-2 is termed a pseudogene. This CDR3 comprises 10 residues. CDR3 DNA: TGTGCAAGTGGTGGTCACGAGCAGTACGTC. This translates into CASGGHEQYV.

The V and J genes are TRBV12-3 or TRBV12-4 and TRBJ1-1; 8 bases match TRBD1. Trimming removed 8 bases from V and 9 bases from J; junction bases left unmatched: 14. This CDR3 spans 14 amino acids. The CDR3 nucleotides are TGTGCCAGCCAATGGGCAGGGGGCGTTGCGAAAGCTTTCTTT. This gives the protein CASQWAGGVAKAFF.

The sample holds many counts of this clonotype. The chain joins TRBV5-6 to TRBJ2-5, with D hard to call. V lost 1 base and J 4 bases, leaving 5 bases between the germline ends. Germline V gene lookup returns CDR1 SGHDT and CDR2 YYEEEE. The CDR3 consists of 12 residues. DNA of the CDR3: TGTGCCAGCAGCTTGTTCACAGAGACCCAGTACTTC. Residues: CASSLFTETQYF.

This clonotype turned up a few times. The genes are TRBV12-3 or TRBV12-4 and TRBJ2-3, with 7 bases fitting TRBD2. After removal of 4 bases from V and 2 bases from J, the junction contained 6 bases not matched to a gene. This CDR3 region has 15 residues. CDR3 sequence reads: CASSWRTRNTDTQYF. The CDR3 DNA reads TGTGCCAGCAGTTGGAGGACTAGGAACACAGATACGCAGTATTTT.

A few counts support this clonotype. The rearrangement links TRBV6-5 to TRBJ2-1; the match to TRBD2 covers 8 bases. The CDR3 runs to 17 residues. V shed 5 bases and J 0 bases; nucleotides not matched to a gene: 9. Germline V CDR1 and CDR2: MNHEY, SVGAGI. CDR3 coding DNA: TGTGCCAGCAGTGTTAGCCGACTAGCGAACTCCTACAATGAGCAGTTCTTC. Translating it yields CASSVSRLANSYNEQFF.

This clonotype was observed a handful of times. The V call is TRBV7-2, the J call TRBJ2-1, with D possibly TRBD1 on 6 matching bases. The CDR3 is 17 amino acids. V gave up 6 bases and J gave up 2 bases, with 20 bases separating them. Germline CDR1 reads SGHTA; CDR2 reads FQGNSA. CDR3 nucleotides: TGTGCCAGCAGTTTTGGGTCGAGGCGGACAGCCTACAATGAGCAGTTCTTC. This translates into CASSFGSRRTAYNEQFF.

This clonotype showed up many times. J is TRBJ2-6 and V is TRBV9; 9 nucleotides agree with TRBD1. The CDR3 is 17 residues long. From germline, CDR1 is SGDLS and CDR2 YYNGEE. Trimming took 1 base from V and 2 from J; bases not matched to a gene: 4. The CDR3, as DNA: TGTGCCAGCAGCGTACGGACAGGGGCGGCTGGGGCCAACGTCCTGACTTTC. Translation gives CASSVRTGAAGANVLTF.

This chain joins TRBV15 and TRBJ2-7, with 9 positions matching TRBD1. CDR3 length equals 13 residues. Per germline, CDR1 LNHNV and CDR2 YYDKDF (reference sequence). The V segment lost 6 bases and the J segment 5 bases; nucleotides outside the gene matches: 5. The CDR3 region is CATRFTGGHEQYF. DNA for the CDR3: TGTGCCACCAGATTCACAGGGGGCCACGAGCAGTACTTC.

This clonotype was detected a few times. The chain employs TRBV29-1 and TRBJ1-4, with unresolved D. V was cut by 3 bases and J by 0 bases, with 8 bases left in between. Per germline, CDR1 SQVTM and CDR2 ANQGSEA. The length of the CDR3 is 14 residues. The CDR3 region has the DNA TGCAGCGTTGATGCCAGACCAACTAATGAAAAACTGTTTTTT. Translating gives CSVDARPTNEKLFF.

In its sample, this clonotype was seen many times. The chain joins TRBV5-1 to TRBJ2-2; TRBD1 matches at 7 bases. CDR1 and CDR2 (germline): SGHRS, YFSETQ. This CDR3 region has 16 residues. After removal of 6 bases from V and 2 bases from J, the junction contained 10 bases not matched to a gene. CDR3 region: CASTYRAGGNTGELFF. Here the CDR3 DNA reads TGCGCCAGCACCTACCGGGCAGGGGGAAACACCGGGGAGCTGTTTTTT.

This chain links TRBV7-9 with TRBJ2-7, with TRBD1 as a possible D gene (5 bases). The CDR3 runs 14 residues. In germline, CDR1 is SEHNR, CDR2 FQNEAQ (reference sequence). V lost 2 bases and J lost 1, with 9 bases in between. The DNA for the CDR3 is TGTGCCAGCAGCTTACTGGACACATCCTACGAGCAGTACGTC. Its translation is CASSLLDTSYEQYV.

This clonotype was counted between two and nine times. This chain uses TRBV6-5 with TRBJ1-2; D might be TRBD1 (6 bases). V gave up 2 bases and J gave up 7 bases, with 14 bases separating them. This CDR3 contains 14 residues. CDR1 and CDR2 (germline): MNHEY, SVGAGI. The CDR3 coding sequence is TGTGCCAGCAGTTACGGCGGGGGCGCCGGTGGCTACACCTTC. It codes for CASSYGGGAGGYTF.

In this sample, this clonotype turned up a few times. The chain joins TRBV4-1 to TRBJ2-3, with a possible D match to TRBD2 (5 bases). V lost 4 bases and J 0 bases, leaving 8 bases between the germline ends. Per the germline V gene, CDR1 is MGHRA and CDR2 is YSYEKL. The CDR3 runs 14 residues. In DNA, the CDR3 is TGCGCCAGCAGCCTCGTAGCGAGCACAGATACGCAGTATTTT. Its protein is CASSLVASTDTQYF.